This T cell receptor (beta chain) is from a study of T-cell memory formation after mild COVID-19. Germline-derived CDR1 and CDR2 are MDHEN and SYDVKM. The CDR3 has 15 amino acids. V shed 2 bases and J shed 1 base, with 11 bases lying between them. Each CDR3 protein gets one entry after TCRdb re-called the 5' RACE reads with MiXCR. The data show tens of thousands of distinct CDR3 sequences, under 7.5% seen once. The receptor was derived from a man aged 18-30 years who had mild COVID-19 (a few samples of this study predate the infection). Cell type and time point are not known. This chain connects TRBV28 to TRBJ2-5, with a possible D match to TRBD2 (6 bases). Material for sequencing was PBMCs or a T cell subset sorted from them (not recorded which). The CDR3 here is CASSLTIGSQETQYF. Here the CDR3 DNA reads TGTGCCAGCAGTTTAACCATCGGGAGCCAAGAGACCCAGTACTTC. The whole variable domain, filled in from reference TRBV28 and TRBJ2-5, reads DVKVTQSSRYLVKRTGEKVFLECVQDMDHENMFWYRQDPGLGLRLIYFSYDVKMKEKGDIPEGYSVSREKKERFSLILESASTNQTSMYLCASSLTIGSQETQYFGPGTRLLVL.